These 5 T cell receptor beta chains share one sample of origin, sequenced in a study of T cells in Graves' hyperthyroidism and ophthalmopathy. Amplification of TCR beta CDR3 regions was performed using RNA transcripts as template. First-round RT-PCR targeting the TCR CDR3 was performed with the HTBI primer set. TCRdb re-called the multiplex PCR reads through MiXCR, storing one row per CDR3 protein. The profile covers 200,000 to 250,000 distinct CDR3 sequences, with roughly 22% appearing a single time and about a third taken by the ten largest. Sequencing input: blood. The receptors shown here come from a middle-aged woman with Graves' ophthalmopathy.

The CDR3 coding sequence is TGTGCCAGCAGTGAAAGTGCGGGGGAAAACTATGGCTACACCTTC. This gives the protein CASSESAGENYGYTF. The gene calls are TRBV6-1 and TRBJ1-2; TRBD1 is a possible D gene (5 bases). V was cut by 2 bases and J by 2 bases, with 12 bases left in between. This CDR3 is built from 15 residues. Germline V gene sequence: CDR1 MNHNS, CDR2 SASEGT.

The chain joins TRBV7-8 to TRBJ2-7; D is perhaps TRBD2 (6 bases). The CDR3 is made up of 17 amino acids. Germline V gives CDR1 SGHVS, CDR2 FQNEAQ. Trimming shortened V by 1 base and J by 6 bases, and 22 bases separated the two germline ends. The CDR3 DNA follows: TGTGCCAGCAGCTTAGAGGGCGGGGAGATGGTCCTCGCCGAGCAGTACTTC. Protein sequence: CASSLEGGEMVLAEQYF.

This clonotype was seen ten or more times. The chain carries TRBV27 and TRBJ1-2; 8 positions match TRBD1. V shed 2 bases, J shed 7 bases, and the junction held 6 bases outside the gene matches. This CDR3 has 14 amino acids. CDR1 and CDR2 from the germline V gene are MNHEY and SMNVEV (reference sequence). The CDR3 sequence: CASSLQGAMGGYTF. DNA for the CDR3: TGTGCCAGCAGTTTACAGGGGGCAATGGGTGGCTACACCTTC.

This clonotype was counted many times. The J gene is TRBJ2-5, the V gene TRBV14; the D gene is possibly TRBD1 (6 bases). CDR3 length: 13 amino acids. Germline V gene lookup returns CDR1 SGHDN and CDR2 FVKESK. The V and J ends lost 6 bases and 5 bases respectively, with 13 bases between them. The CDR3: CASSYRVQETQYF. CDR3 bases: TGTGCCAGCAGTTACAGGGTCCAGGAGACCCAGTACTTC.

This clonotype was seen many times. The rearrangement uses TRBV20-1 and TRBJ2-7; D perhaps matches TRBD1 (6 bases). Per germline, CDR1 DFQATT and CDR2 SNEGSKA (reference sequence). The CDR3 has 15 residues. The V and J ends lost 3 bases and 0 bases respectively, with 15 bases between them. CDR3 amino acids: CSARVGDRFSYEQYF. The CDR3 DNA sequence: TGCAGTGCTAGGGTGGGCGACAGGTTCTCCTACGAGCAGTACTTC.